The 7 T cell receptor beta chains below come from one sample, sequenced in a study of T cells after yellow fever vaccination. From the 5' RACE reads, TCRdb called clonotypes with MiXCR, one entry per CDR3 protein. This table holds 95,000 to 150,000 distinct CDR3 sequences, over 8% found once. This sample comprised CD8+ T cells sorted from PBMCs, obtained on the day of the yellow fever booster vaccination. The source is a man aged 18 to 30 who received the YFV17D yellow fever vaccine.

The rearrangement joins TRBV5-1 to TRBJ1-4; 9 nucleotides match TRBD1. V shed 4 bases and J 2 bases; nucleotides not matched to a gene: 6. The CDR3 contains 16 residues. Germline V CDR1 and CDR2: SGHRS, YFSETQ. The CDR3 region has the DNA TGCGCCAGCAGCGCAACAGGGGGCCCGACTAATGAAAAACTGTTTTTT. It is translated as CASSATGGPTNEKLFF.

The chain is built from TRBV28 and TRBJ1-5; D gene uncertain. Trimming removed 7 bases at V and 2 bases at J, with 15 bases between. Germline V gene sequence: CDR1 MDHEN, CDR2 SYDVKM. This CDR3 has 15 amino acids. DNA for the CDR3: TGTGCCAGCATGGACGCTGAGGTGGGCAATCAGCCCCAGCATTTT. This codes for CASMDAEVGNQPQHF. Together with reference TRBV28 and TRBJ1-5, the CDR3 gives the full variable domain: DVKVTQSSRYLVKRTGEKVFLECVQDMDHENMFWYRQDPGLGLRLIYFSYDVKMKEKGDIPEGYSVSREKKERFSLILESASTNQTSMYLCASMDAEVGNQPQHFGDGTRLSIL.

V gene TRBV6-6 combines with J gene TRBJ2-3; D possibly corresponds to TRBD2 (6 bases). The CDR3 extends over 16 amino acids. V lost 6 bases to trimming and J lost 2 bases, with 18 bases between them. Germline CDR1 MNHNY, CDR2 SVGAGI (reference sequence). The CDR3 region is CASRSGTPLFTDTQYF. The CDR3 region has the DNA TGTGCCAGCAGATCCGGGACTCCCCTTTTCACAGATACGCAGTATTTT.

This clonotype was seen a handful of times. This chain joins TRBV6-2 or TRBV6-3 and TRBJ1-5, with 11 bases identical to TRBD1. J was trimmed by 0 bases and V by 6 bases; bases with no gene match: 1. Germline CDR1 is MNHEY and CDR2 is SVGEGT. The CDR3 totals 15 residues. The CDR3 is CASRGQGVSNQPQHF. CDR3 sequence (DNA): TGTGCCAGCAGGGGACAGGGGGTTAGCAATCAGCCCCAGCATTTT.

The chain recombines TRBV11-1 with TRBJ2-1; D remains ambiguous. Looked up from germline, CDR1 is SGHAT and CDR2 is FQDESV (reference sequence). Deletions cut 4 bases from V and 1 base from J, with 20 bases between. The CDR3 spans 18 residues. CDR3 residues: CASSSGLRMVFSYNEQFF. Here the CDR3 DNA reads TGTGCCAGCAGCTCCGGTCTGCGTATGGTGTTTTCCTACAATGAGCAGTTCTTC.

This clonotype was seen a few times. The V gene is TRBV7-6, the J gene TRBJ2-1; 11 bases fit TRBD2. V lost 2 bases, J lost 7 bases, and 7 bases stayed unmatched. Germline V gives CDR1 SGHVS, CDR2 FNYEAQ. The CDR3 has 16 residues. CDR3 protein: CASSLTSGGLLNEQFF. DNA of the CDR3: TGTGCCAGCAGCTTAACTAGCGGGGGACTCCTTAATGAGCAGTTCTTC.

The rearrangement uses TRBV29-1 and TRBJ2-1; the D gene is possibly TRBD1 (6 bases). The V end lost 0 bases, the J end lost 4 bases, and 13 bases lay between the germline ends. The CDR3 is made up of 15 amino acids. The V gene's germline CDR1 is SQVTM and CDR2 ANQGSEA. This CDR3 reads CSVEDPRGLYNEQFF. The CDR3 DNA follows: TGCAGCGTTGAAGATCCCAGGGGCCTTTACAATGAGCAGTTCTTC.